These 29 T cell receptor beta chains share one sample of origin, sequenced in a study of blood T cell repertoires in COVID-19 (dated by TCRdb to 2019 to 2021). Library construction relied on the immunoSEQ multiplex PCR assay. Here the immuneACCESS table is served through TCRdb, limited to in-frame sequences with V and J called. Missing clones are a known gap in these copies; in checked studies unresolved V genes cover under half, and the rest lacks a known reason. The sample yields 120,000 or so clones; roughly 85% were counted once. The biggest ten clones account for over 25% of the sample. The sequencing sample was made of peripheral blood. These receptor sequences come from a woman older than 75 with acute or convalescent COVID-19.

The chain uses TRBV27 and TRBJ2-3, with D perhaps TRBD1 (6 bases). The CDR3 loop spans 14 amino acids. Trimming removed 4 bases from V and 4 bases from J, with 12 bases in between. Germline-derived CDR1 and CDR2 are MNHEY and SMNVEV (reference sequence). In DNA, the CDR3 is TGTGCCAGCAGTTCCTACAGGGCCCCAGATACGCAGTATTTT. The encoded protein is CASSSYRAPDTQYF.

The V and J genes are TRBV11-2 and TRBJ1-1; D not resolved. V lost 1 base to trimming and J lost 5 bases, with 8 bases between them. The CDR3 totals 13 residues. CDR1 and CDR2 from the germline V gene are SGHAT and FQNNGV. Here the CDR3 reads CASSLVPGTEAFF. The CDR3 nucleotides are TGTGCCAGCAGCTTAGTCCCCGGGACTGAAGCTTTCTTT. Full variable domain (missing parts from reference TRBV11-2 and TRBJ1-1): EAGVAQSPRYKIIEKRQSVAFWCNPISGHATLYWYQQILGQGPKLLIQFQNNGVVDDSQLPKDRFSAERLKGVDSTLKIQPAKLEDSAVYLCASSLVPGTEAFFGQGTRLTVV.

This clone was seen only once. The CDR3 loop reads CASRLTPGGELFF. CDR3 nucleotides: TGTGCCAGCAGGCTAACTCCAGGGGGCGAGCTGTTTTTT. The V call is TRBV7-3, the J call TRBJ2-2; 8 positions match TRBD1. The germline V gene has CDR1 SGHTA and CDR2 FQGTGA. The CDR3 runs to 13 residues. The J segment lost 11 bases and the V segment lost 6 bases, leaving 8 bases of the junction unmatched. The full variable domain, in which reference TRBV7-3 and TRBJ2-2 provide the parts outside the CDR3, is GAGVSQTPSNKVTEKGKYVELRCDPISGHTALYWYRQSLGQGPEFLIYFQGTGAADDSGLPNDRFFAVRPEGSVSTLKIQRTERGDSAVYLCASRLTPGGELFFGEGSRLTVL.

The gene calls are TRBV25-1 and TRBJ2-1, with 7 bases that match TRBD1. Germline loops: CDR1 MGHDK, CDR2 SYGVNS. J lost 1 base, V lost 3 bases, and 6 bases had no gene match. The length of the CDR3 is 16 residues. Here the CDR3 DNA reads TGTGCCAGCAGTGACGCAACAGGGGCATCCTACAATGAGCAGTTCTTC. It translates to CASSDATGASYNEQFF.

V is TRBV3-1 (or the pseudogene TRBV3-2) and J is TRBJ1-2; D gene ambiguous. The CDR3 is 14 amino acids. V shed 0 bases and J shed 7 bases, with 12 bases lying between them. CDR1 LGHDT and CDR2 YNNKEL come from the germline V gene (reference sequence). CDR3 sequence (DNA): TGTGCCAGCAGCCAAGACGGGGTCCCGCGTGGCTACACCTTC. This sequence encodes CASSQDGVPRGYTF.

The CDR3 is CASSDFGGASYEQYV. The CDR3 coding sequence is TGTGCCAGCAGCGACTTTGGGGGGGCCTCCTACGAGCAGTACGTC. This rearrangement joins TRBV6-5 to TRBJ2-7; possibly TRBD2 for D (7 bases). The length of the CDR3 is 15 residues. Trimming removed 6 bases at V and 0 bases at J, with 15 bases between. Germline V gene lookup returns CDR1 MNHEY and CDR2 SVGAGI.

The chain links TRBV7-6 to TRBJ2-7, with 9 nucleotides matching TRBD2. CDR1 is SGHVS, CDR2 FNYEAQ, per germline. The CDR3 spans 16 residues. Trimming at V came to 3 bases and at J to 2 bases, leaving 8 bases not matched to a gene. CDR3: CASSLRPGLAAYEQYF. In DNA, the CDR3 is TGTGCCAGCAGCTTGCGTCCGGGACTAGCAGCCTACGAGCAGTACTTC.

The chain joins TRBV5-3 to TRBJ1-1, with no clear D. TRBV5-3 is classed as an ORF, of uncertain function. V was pared by 4 bases and J by 1 base, with 11 bases between. CDR3 length equals 14 residues. The CDR3: CARSVGEGNTEAFF. Written as DNA, the CDR3 is TGTGCCAGAAGCGTCGGGGAGGGGAACACTGAAGCTTTCTTT.

The genes are TRBV2 and TRBJ1-3; no definite D call. The V gene lost 7 bases and the J gene lost 6 bases, with 7 bases spanning the gap. The germline gives CDR1 SNHLY, CDR2 FYNNEI. The CDR3 length is 11 residues. Here the CDR3 DNA reads TGTGCCAGCACTTATCTAAACACCATATATTTT. Translated: CASTYLNTIYF. Combining the CDR3 with reference TRBV2 and TRBJ1-3 gives the whole variable domain EPEVTQTPSHQVTQMGQEVILRCVPISNHLYFYWYRQILGQKVEFLVSFYNNEISEKSEIFDDQFSVERPDGSNFTLKIRSTKLEDSAMYFCASTYLNTIYFGEGSWLTVV.

The rearrangement joins TRBV6-5 to TRBJ2-7, with TRBD1 identical over 9 bases. The CDR3 loop spans 15 amino acids. V lost 2 bases to trimming and J lost 4 bases; unmatched junction nucleotides: 6. CDR1 and CDR2 from the germline V gene are MNHEY and SVGAGI. CDR3 nucleotides: TGTGCCAGCAGTTACACCGGGACAGGGATGTACGAGCAGTACGTC. Translated, it gives CASSYTGTGMYEQYV.

The chain couples TRBV5-5 to TRBJ1-4; D possibly corresponds to TRBD1 (6 bases). Germline V gives CDR1 SGHKS, CDR2 YYEKEE (reference sequence). V lost 1 base, J lost 2 bases, and 12 bases lay in between. This CDR3 is 16 amino acids long. The CDR3 region is CASSLFLTGTNEKLFF. For the CDR3, the DNA is TGTGCCAGCAGCTTGTTCCTCACAGGGACTAATGAAAAACTGTTTTTT. Combining the CDR3 with reference TRBV5-5 and TRBJ1-4 gives the whole variable domain DAGVTQSPTHLIKTRGQQVTLRCSPISGHKSVSWYQQVLGQGPQFIFQYYEKEERGRGNFPDRFSARQFPNYSSELNVNALLLGDSALYLCASSLFLTGTNEKLFFGSGTQLSVL.

The chain employs TRBV6-5 and TRBJ2-2; perhaps TRBD1 as D (5 bases). Germline CDR1 MNHEY, CDR2 SVGAGI. Between the trimmed V and J ends, which lost 4 bases and 8 bases, there was a span of 20 bases. This CDR3 comprises 16 residues. The CDR3 DNA reads as TGTGCCAGCAGTTTCGAAATCCCCAGGGTGTTAGGGGAGCTGTTTTTT. It translates to CASSFEIPRVLGELFF.

The chain carries TRBV7-8 and TRBJ1-5; D not resolved. CDR3 size: 12 residues. Trimming took 2 bases from V and 8 from J, leaving 7 bases between them. The germline V gene has CDR1 SGHVS and CDR2 FQNEAQ. DNA for the CDR3: TGTGCCAGCAGCTTAAGCGGGGAGCCCCAGCATTTT. It is translated as CASSLSGEPQHF.

The V gene is TRBV9, the J gene TRBJ1-2, with 7 positions matching TRBD1. V was clipped by 3 bases and J by 1 base; unmatched bases: 9. Germline V gives CDR1 SGDLS, CDR2 YYNGEE. The length of the CDR3 is 16 residues. CDR3 loop: CASSAGTGVNNYGYTF. The CDR3 nucleotides are TGTGCCAGCAGCGCAGGCACAGGGGTTAATAACTATGGCTACACCTTC.

The CDR3 protein is CASSPRDRTFEQYF. The CDR3 DNA reads TGTGCCAGCAGCCCGCGGGACAGAACCTTTGAGCAGTACTTC. The V gene is TRBV5-8, the J gene TRBJ2-7; D may be TRBD1 (7 bases). The germline V gene has CDR1 SGHTS and CDR2 YDEGEE. The CDR3 loop spans 14 amino acids. The V end was cut by 4 bases, the J end by 7 bases, with 18 bases between.

The genes are TRBV6-1 and TRBJ1-3, with 7 bases identical to TRBD1. Trimming at V came to 3 bases and at J to 5 bases, leaving 22 bases not matched to a gene. The V gene's germline CDR1 is MNHNS and CDR2 SASEGT. The CDR3 covers 20 residues. CDR3 amino acids: CASSDKVGTASASRRNTIYF. The CDR3 DNA follows: TGTGCCAGCAGTGATAAAGTCGGGACAGCCTCGGCGAGCAGAAGAAACACCATATATTTT.

The J gene is TRBJ1-4, the V gene TRBV2, with 9 bases identical to TRBD1. The CDR3 totals 12 residues. CDR1 is SNHLY and CDR2 is FYNNEI in the germline V gene. V lost 3 bases and J lost 11; bases outside the gene matches: 1. The CDR3 nucleotides are TGTGCCAGCAGTGAGACAGGGGGGAAACTGTTTTTT. Protein: CASSETGGKLFF.

This clone was detected only a few times. The rearrangement joins TRBV7-2 to TRBJ1-1; D is possibly TRBD1 (6 bases). This CDR3 region has 13 residues. V lost 1 base and J 8 bases, leaving 11 bases between the germline ends. Germline-derived CDR1 and CDR2 are SGHTA and FQGNSA. The CDR3, as DNA: TGTGCCAGCAGCTTAGAGGACAGAGCAGAAGCTTTCTTT. This encodes CASSLEDRAEAFF.

The V and J genes are TRBV5-1 and TRBJ2-5, with 10 bases identical to TRBD2. V shed 4 bases, J shed 5 bases, and the junction held 8 bases outside the gene matches. This CDR3 is built from 15 residues. Per the germline V gene, CDR1 is SGHRS and CDR2 is YFSETQ. For the CDR3, the DNA is TGCGCCAGCAGCCCGGGACTAGCGTGGGGGGAGACCCAGTACTTC. Its protein product is CASSPGLAWGETQYF.

The chain carries TRBV7-9 and TRBJ1-1; 7 positions match TRBD1. In germline, CDR1 is SEHNR, CDR2 FQNEAQ (reference sequence). V trimming: 2 bases; J trimming: 1 base; junction bases outside the gene matches: 1. The CDR3 consists of 14 residues. CDR3 bases: TGTGCCAGCAGCTTACACAGGGGGAACACTGAAGCTTTCTTT. Translated, it gives CASSLHRGNTEAFF. Drawing the rest from reference TRBV7-9 and TRBJ1-1, the complete variable domain is DTGVSQNPRHKITKRGQNVTFRCDPISEHNRLYWYRQTLGQGPEFLTYFQNEAQLEKSRLLSDRFSAERPKGSFSTLEIQRTEQGDSAMYLCASSLHRGNTEAFFGQGTRLTVV.

V usage is TRBV18 and J usage is TRBJ1-3; D gene unclear. The V and J ends lost 3 bases and 0 bases respectively, with 9 bases between them. Germline V CDR1 and CDR2: KGHSH, LQKENI. The CDR3 is 15 residues long. CDR3 loop: CASSPTSLSGNTIYF. The CDR3 DNA sequence: TGTGCCAGCTCACCGACAAGCCTCTCTGGAAACACCATATATTTT.

The chain employs TRBV7-2 and TRBJ1-5; D perhaps matches TRBD1 (5 bases). The V gene's germline CDR1 is SGHTA and CDR2 FQGNSA. The CDR3 is 12 residues long. The V end was cut by 4 bases, the J end by 7 bases, with 8 bases between. The CDR3 coding sequence is TGTGCCAGCAGCTGGGGGGGGCAGCCCCAGCATTTT. Its protein is CASSWGGQPQHF.

CDR3 in DNA: TGTGCCAGCTCACCACGGGTTGGGGGCTTTAACTATGGCTACACCTTC. Translating it yields CASSPRVGGFNYGYTF. The chain joins TRBV18 to TRBJ1-2; tentatively, D is TRBD1 (6 bases). This CDR3 is built from 16 residues. V lost 1 base to trimming and J lost 1 base, with 13 bases between them. Per the germline V gene, CDR1 is KGHSH and CDR2 is LQKENI.

This chain uses TRBV7-9 with TRBJ1-3; D possibly corresponds to TRBD1 (6 bases). Trimming left V 3 bases short and J 1 base short, with 16 bases between. CDR1 and CDR2 from the germline V gene are SEHNR and FQNEAQ (reference sequence). There are 17 residues in the CDR3. The chain's CDR3 is CASSFSSDRVSGNTIYF. For the CDR3, the DNA is TGTGCCAGCAGCTTTAGCTCGGACAGAGTATCTGGAAACACCATATATTTT.

This chain joins TRBV2 and TRBJ1-3; the match to TRBD1 covers 9 bases. V lost 5 bases, J lost 0 bases, and 5 bases stayed unmatched. Germline-derived CDR1 and CDR2 are SNHLY and FYNNEI. The length of the CDR3 is 16 residues. The CDR3 DNA is TGTGCCAGCAGTCAGACAGGGGGAAGCTCTGGAAACACCATATATTTT. Protein sequence: CASSQTGGSSGNTIYF.

As concerns this clone: The junction differs from germline at one of its ends, possibly a read error. This chain joins TRBV19 and TRBJ2-3; 12 bases agree with TRBD1. Germline CDR1 LNHDA, CDR2 SQIVND (reference sequence). The CDR3 is made up of 17 amino acids. The chain's CDR3 is CASSLDAGTGGPNTQYF. In DNA form, the CDR3 reads TGTGCCAGTAGTTTAGATGCCGGGACAGGGGGCCCGAATACGCAGTATTTT.

This sequence joins TRBV12-3 or TRBV12-4 and TRBJ1-2; 9 nucleotides line up with TRBD1. J was trimmed by 4 bases and V by 9 bases; bases with no gene match: 3. CDR3 size: 12 residues. CDR3 loop: CASGQGSYGYTF. Written as DNA, the CDR3 is TGTGCCAGTGGACAGGGGTCCTATGGCTACACCTTC.

The J gene is TRBJ2-3, the V gene TRBV19, with D perhaps TRBD2 (5 bases). CDR1 is LNHDA and CDR2 is SQIVND in the germline V gene (reference sequence). The CDR3 length is 15 residues. V was clipped by 3 bases and J by 5 bases, with 15 bases between them. In nucleotides, the CDR3 is TGTGCCAGTAGTATGGGCCCCGGCGGAGGAGATACGCAGTATTTT. Translation gives CASSMGPGGGDTQYF.

The J gene is TRBJ2-1, the V gene TRBV10-1; TRBD2 might be the D (5 bases). CDR3 length: 12 residues. Germline CDR1 WNHNN, CDR2 SYGVQD (reference sequence). Trimming cost V 6 bases and J 8 bases, with 11 bases left between them. The DNA for the CDR3 is TGCGCCAGCAGCTCCGGGGTACATGAGCAGTTCTTC. Protein: CASSSGVHEQFF.